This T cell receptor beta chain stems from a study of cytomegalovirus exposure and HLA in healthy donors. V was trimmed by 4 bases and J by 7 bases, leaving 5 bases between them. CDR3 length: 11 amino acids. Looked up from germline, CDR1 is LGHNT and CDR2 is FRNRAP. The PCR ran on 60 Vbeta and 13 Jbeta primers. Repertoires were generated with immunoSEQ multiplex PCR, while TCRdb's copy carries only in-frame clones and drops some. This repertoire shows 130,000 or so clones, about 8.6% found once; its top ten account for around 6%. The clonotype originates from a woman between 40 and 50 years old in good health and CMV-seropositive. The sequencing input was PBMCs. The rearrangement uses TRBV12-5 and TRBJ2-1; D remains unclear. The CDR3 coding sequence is TGTGCTAGTGGTTCCCGTAATGAGCAGTTCTTC. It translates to CASGSRNEQFF.